Here is one T cell receptor (beta chain) with its context. No antigen is known for it. The V end was cut by 4 bases, the J end by 7 bases, with 12 bases between. This CDR3 is built from 13 residues. From germline, CDR1 is KGHSH and CDR2 LQKENI. The data originate from a study of cytomegalovirus exposure and HLA in healthy donors. Study-level findings and limits: Within the data, a cluster of highly shared sequence variants was likely a sequencing artifact. The authors later found HLA-associated TCR beta chains more clonally expanded than equally common others.

The PCR used 60 Vbeta and 13 Jbeta primers. Assay: immunoSEQ multiplex PCR; the TCRdb copy retains only in-frame clones and omits some. The sample has 150,000 to 200,000 clones. This TCR came from a woman aged 18-29 years in good health and CMV-seropositive. The J gene is TRBJ2-3, the V gene TRBV18; weak D call: TRBD1 (6 bases). The sample was PBMCs. The CDR3 DNA reads as TGTGCCAGCTCACTTGAAGGGGGATATACGCAGTATTTT. Translating it yields CASSLEGGYTQYF. The full variable domain, completed using reference TRBV18 and TRBJ2-3, is NAGVMQNPRHLVRRRGQEARLRCSPMKGHSHVYWYRQLPEEGLKFMVYLQKENIIDESGMPKERFSAEFPKEGPSILRIQQVVRGDSAAYFCASSLEGGYTQYFGPGTRLTVL.